The 12 T cell receptor beta chains in this list originate from one sample, sequenced in a study of CD8 T cells in Susac syndrome (dated by TCRdb to about 2019). The method behind the library was the immunoSEQ multiplex PCR assay. RNA was extracted using the RNeasy kit, and roughly 0.5 to 1 microgram was reverse transcribed with random hexamers. TCRdb handled the public reads itself, with Q25 trimming in fastp and clone calling in MiXCR, and kept productive beta chains. Rows are unified per CDR3 protein, each entry keeping the most common DNA and genes. This sample has roughly 170,000 distinct CDR3 sequences in its table, and roughly 92% of those were observed once. Clones ranked in the top ten supply 0.09% to 0.095% of the sample. Sample: CD4+ T cells from PBMCs. All receptors come from a human donor with multiple sclerosis.

The V call is TRBV5-6, the J call TRBJ1-2; unclear D gene. CDR1 and CDR2 (germline): SGHDT, YYEEEE. Trimming cost V 0 bases and J 8 bases, with 11 bases left between them. CDR3 length equals 13 residues. The CDR3 loop is CASSLASARGYTF. Written as DNA, the CDR3 is TGTGCCAGCAGCTTGGCGTCAGCAAGGGGCTACACCTTC.

This chain links TRBV4-1 with TRBJ1-4, with D perhaps matching TRBD1 (6 bases). Germline V gives CDR1 MGHRA, CDR2 YSYEKL. CDR3 length: 14 residues. With 7 bases removed from V and 4 bases from J, the gap between germline ends came to 13 bases. The CDR3 loop reads CASTPGQLNEKLFF. CDR3 nucleotide sequence: TGCGCCAGCACCCCGGGACAACTTAATGAAAAACTGTTTTTT.

The V and J genes are TRBV23-1 and TRBJ2-2; maybe TRBD2 (5 bases). TRBV23-1 is an ORF; its function is uncertain. With 3 bases removed from V and 6 bases from J, the gap between germline ends came to 11 bases. The length of the CDR3 is 14 residues. As DNA, the CDR3 is TGCGCCAGCAGTCACTTAGAGGGATCCGGGGAGCTGTTTTTT. It specifies CASSHLEGSGELFF.

The V and J genes are TRBV6-5 and TRBJ1-5; 9 nucleotides agree with TRBD1. Germline V gives CDR1 MNHEY, CDR2 SVGAGI. The CDR3 is 15 amino acids. The J segment lost 7 bases and the V segment lost 0 bases, leaving 4 bases of the junction unmatched. The DNA of the CDR3 is TGTGCCAGCAGTTACTCGGGACAGGGACTGCAGCCCCAGCATTTT. Amino acid sequence: CASSYSGQGLQPQHF.

The J gene is TRBJ2-7, the V gene TRBV7-2, with 12 bases that match TRBD2. Germline values: CDR1 SGHTA, CDR2 FQGNSA. Trimming cost V 3 bases and J 4 bases; bases outside gene matches: 4. This CDR3 comprises 15 residues. CDR3 residues: CASSLTSGSVYEQYF. The CDR3 region has the DNA TGTGCCAGCAGCTTGACTAGCGGGAGTGTATACGAGCAGTACTTC.

This sequence joins TRBV28 and TRBJ1-1; no clear D gene. Trimming left V 5 bases short and J 11 bases short, with 15 bases between. The CDR3 length is 12 residues. Germline V CDR1 and CDR2: MDHEN, SYDVKM. Written as DNA, the CDR3 is TGTGCCAGCAGTACCAAGGATGTCGCCGCTTTCTTT. Translated, it gives CASSTKDVAAFF.

This rearrangement joins TRBV24-1 to TRBJ2-3; TRBD1 aligns across 12 bases. The CDR3 extends over 16 amino acids. V lost 3 bases to trimming and J lost 6 bases; unmatched junction nucleotides: 6. From germline, CDR1 is KGHDR and CDR2 SFDVKD. CDR3 bases: TGTGCCACCAGTGATCCGGGACAGGGGGCGCGCGATACGCAGTATTTT. Encoded protein: CATSDPGQGARDTQYF.

The rearrangement uses TRBV6-1 and TRBJ2-5; tentative D call: TRBD2 (5 bases). The CDR3 sequence is 17 residues long. The germline V gene encodes CDR1 MNHNS and CDR2 SASEGT. The germline V and J ends were trimmed by 1 base and 5 bases, with 20 bases remaining between them. CDR3 sequence (DNA): TGTGCCAGCAGTGAAGAATGGTCTAGCTGGGTCAGGGAGACCCAGTACTTC. It is translated as CASSEEWSSWVRETQYF.

This clonotype has just a few counts. This chain connects TRBV7-3 to TRBJ2-3, with D possibly TRBD2 on 6 matching bases. The CDR3 is made up of 13 amino acids. CDR1 is SGHTA and CDR2 is FQGTGA in the germline V gene. With 2 bases removed from V and 6 bases from J, the gap between germline ends came to 9 bases. The CDR3 region is CASSLEEGDTQYF. In DNA, the CDR3 is TGTGCCAGCAGCTTAGAGGAGGGGGATACGCAGTATTTT.

The V gene is TRBV6-6, the J gene TRBJ2-7; no firm D call. The CDR3 length is 13 residues. V was shortened by 0 bases and J by 6 bases, with 9 bases between the two germline ends. CDR1 MNHNY and CDR2 SVGAGI come from the germline V gene (reference sequence). CDR3 sequence (DNA): TGTGCCAGCAGTTACTCCCAAACGAGCGAGCAGTACTTC. Translating gives CASSYSQTSEQYF.

The V and J genes are TRBV2 and TRBJ1-1; TRBD1 matches 7 bases. Germline-derived CDR1 and CDR2 are SNHLY and FYNNEI. The CDR3 contains 16 residues. V dropped 5 bases and J dropped 1; count of bases not matched to a gene: 10. Here the CDR3 DNA reads TGTGCCAGCAGTCGGGTTCGACAGGGTTCGAACACTGAAGCTTTCTTT. Its protein is CASSRVRQGSNTEAFF.

This chain links TRBV5-1 with TRBJ2-1, with 10 bases that match TRBD2. After removal of 4 bases from V and 7 bases from J, the junction contained 8 bases not matched to a gene. The germline V gene has CDR1 SGHRS and CDR2 YFSETQ. The CDR3 covers 15 residues. The CDR3 nucleotides read TGCGCCAGCAGCCACCCTAGCGGGAGCGGGAATGAGCAGTTCTTC. Protein sequence: CASSHPSGSGNEQFF. The entire variable domain, with the rest obtained from reference TRBV5-1 and TRBJ2-1, is as follows: KAGVTQTPRYLIKTRGQQVTLSCSPISGHRSVSWYQQTPGQGLQFLFEYFSETQRNKGNFPGRFSGRQFSNSRSEMNVSTLELGDSALYLCASSHPSGSGNEQFFGPGTRLTVL.